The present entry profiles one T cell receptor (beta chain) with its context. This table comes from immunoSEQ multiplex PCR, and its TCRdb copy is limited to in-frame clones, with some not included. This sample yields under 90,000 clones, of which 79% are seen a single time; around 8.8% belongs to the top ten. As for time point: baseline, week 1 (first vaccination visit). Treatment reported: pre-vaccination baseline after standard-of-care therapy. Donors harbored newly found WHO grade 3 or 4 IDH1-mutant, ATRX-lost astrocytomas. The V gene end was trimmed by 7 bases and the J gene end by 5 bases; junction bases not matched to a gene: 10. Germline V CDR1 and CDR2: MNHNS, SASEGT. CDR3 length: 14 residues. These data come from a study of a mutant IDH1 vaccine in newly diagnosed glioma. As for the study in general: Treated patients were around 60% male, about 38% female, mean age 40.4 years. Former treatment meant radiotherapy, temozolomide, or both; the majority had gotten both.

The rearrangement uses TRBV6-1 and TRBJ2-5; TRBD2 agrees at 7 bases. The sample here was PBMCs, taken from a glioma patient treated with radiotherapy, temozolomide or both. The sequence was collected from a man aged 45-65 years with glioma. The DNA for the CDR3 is TGTGCCAGCACTAGCGGCGGGAATGGGGAGACCCAGTACTTC. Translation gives CASTSGGNGETQYF.